One T cell receptor beta chain is described in this entry. The antigen remains unidentified. The data are from a study of graft-versus-host responses after intestinal transplantation. Study in general: In this cohort, recipients had multivisceral, liver-intestinal, or isolated intestinal transplants. Notes on the study in general: Where graft-donor T cell macrochimerism was present, patients had high graft-versus-host to host-versus-graft clonal ratios in allografts.

Germline V gene sequence: CDR1 LNHDA, CDR2 SQIVND (reference sequence). With 5 bases clipped from V and 6 bases from J, the junction kept 11 bases outside the gene matches. This CDR3 spans 17 amino acids. The table came from immunoSEQ multiplex PCR; TCRdb's copy has only in-frame clones and leaves some out. In the table there are tens of thousands of clones, about 91% of which are singletons. The sequenced sample was unstimulated CD8+ T cells sorted from spleen or lymph node cells, obtained before intestinal transplant. This sequence was found in a human donor who received an intestinal transplant. The chain combines TRBV19 with TRBJ2-2; TRBD2 aligns across 11 bases. The CDR3, as DNA: TGTGCCAGTAGTCCACTTTCTAGCGGGAGGAGTCCCGGGGAGCTGTTTTTT. Its protein is CASSPLSSGRSPGELFF.